What follows are 10 T cell receptor beta chains derived from one specimen sequenced in a study of shared clonotypes between healthy human individuals. Using immunoSEQ multiplex PCR, the repertoire was profiled, and TCRdb retains in-frame clones only, with some absent. The sample shows about a million clones, approximately 76% of them seen only once. Material for sequencing was memory CD4+ T cells sorted from blood. Subset: CD45RA-negative fraction. The receptors come from a man younger than 35 in good health.

The genes are TRBV20-1 and TRBJ1-2; unclear D gene. CDR3 length equals 10 residues. CDR1 is DFQATT and CDR2 is SNEGSKA in the germline V gene (reference sequence). The CDR3 protein is CRANQDGYTF. Written as DNA, the CDR3 is TGCAGAGCCAATCAGGACGGCTACACCTTC.

The rearrangement uses TRBV5-4 and TRBJ2-5, with a possible D match to TRBD2 (5 bases). CDR1 is SGHNT, CDR2 YYREEE, per germline (reference sequence). The CDR3 spans 13 residues. Trimming pared 6 bases from V and 1 base from J, leaving 10 bases between. The CDR3 nucleotides are TGTGCCAGCAACCCCGGGGTCCAAGAGACCCAGTACTTC. Translating it yields CASNPGVQETQYF.

The chain carries TRBV7-6 and TRBJ2-5, with 7 positions matching TRBD2. Germline V gene sequence: CDR1 SGHVS, CDR2 FNYEAQ. With V trimmed by 5 bases and J by 5 bases, 11 bases remained unmatched. The CDR3 consists of 15 residues. The DNA of the CDR3 is TGTGCCAGCAGCCCGAATACGGGGGGAGGCGAGACCCAGTACTTC. Translation: CASSPNTGGGETQYF.

The chain combines TRBV2 with TRBJ2-7; D unresolved. This CDR3 contains 15 residues. Germline CDR1 is SNHLY and CDR2 is FYNNEI. Between the trimmed V and J ends, which lost 3 bases and 3 bases, there was a span of 15 bases. The CDR3 here is CASSEIFSLIYEQYF. The CDR3 DNA is TGTGCCAGCAGTGAGATCTTTAGCCTTATCTACGAGCAGTACTTC.

DNA of the CDR3: TGTGCCAGCAGCCAACCCGGGACCCTTAACACTGAAGCTTTCTTT. Protein: CASSQPGTLNTEAFF. V usage is TRBV14 and J usage is TRBJ1-1, with D perhaps TRBD1 (5 bases). The CDR3 consists of 15 residues. CDR1 SGHDN and CDR2 FVKESK come from the germline V gene. V lost 2 bases to trimming and J lost 2 bases, with 12 bases between them.

The CDR3 here is CASGLVLGGRVTEAFF. The CDR3 DNA sequence: TGTGCTAGTGGTTTGGTCCTCGGGGGGCGGGTCACTGAAGCTTTCTTT. This chain connects TRBV12-5 to TRBJ1-1, with D tentatively TRBD1 (6 bases). The CDR3 is 16 amino acids. V dropped 0 bases and J dropped 4 bases, with 15 bases sitting between them. The germline CDR1 and CDR2 sequences are LGHNT and FRNRAP.

V and J are TRBV10-3 and TRBJ2-1; D is ambiguous. The CDR3 has 15 residues. Trimming pared 3 bases from V and 0 bases from J, leaving 9 bases between. Germline V gene data show CDR1 as ENHRY and CDR2 as SYGVKD. The CDR3, as DNA: TGTGCCATCAGTGACTCCATCAGCTCCTACAATGAGCAGTTCTTC. It translates to CAISDSISSYNEQFF.

V gene TRBV19 combines with J gene TRBJ1-4; a possible D gene is TRBD1 (5 bases). The CDR3 covers 15 residues. Germline values: CDR1 LNHDA, CDR2 SQIVND (reference sequence). Trimming left V 7 bases short and J 0 bases short, with 12 bases between. This chain's CDR3 is CASKGSGATNEKLFF. Here the CDR3 DNA reads TGTGCCAGTAAGGGGTCGGGTGCAACTAATGAAAAACTGTTTTTT. Full variable domain (rest looked up from reference TRBV19 and TRBJ1-4): DGGITQSPKYLFRKEGQNVTLSCEQNLNHDAMYWYRQDPGQGLRLIYYSQIVNDFQKGDIAEGYSVSREKKESFPLTVTSAQKNPTAFYLCASKGSGATNEKLFFGSGTQLSVL.

The CDR3 nucleotides read TGCGCCAGCAGCTTCGGGACCACGACAGGGTATCGAGGTAATGAGCAGTTCTTC. It specifies CASSFGTTTGYRGNEQFF. The rearrangement uses TRBV5-1 and TRBJ2-1, with 7 nucleotides matching TRBD1. The ends lost 2 bases at V and 7 bases at J; junction bases unmatched: 18. The CDR3 is 18 residues long. The V gene's germline CDR1 is SGHRS and CDR2 YFSETQ.

The genes are TRBV5-6 and TRBJ2-5, with D perhaps TRBD1 or TRBD2 (5 bases each). This CDR3 region has 16 residues. Trimming removed 0 bases at V and 3 bases at J, with 15 bases between. The germline V gene has CDR1 SGHDT and CDR2 YYEEEE. CDR3 bases: TGTGCCAGCAGCTTGGTTTGGGGACCGAAAAAAGAGACCCAGTACTTC. Amino acids: CASSLVWGPKKETQYF.